This T cell receptor (beta chain) was found in a study of CD8 T cells in ankylosing spondylitis. Study findings and constraints: Some of the motif variants had earlier been found in reactive arthritis patients' fluid and blood. From matched ankylosing spondylitis synovial fluid, disease-linked clones were reportedly recovered at significantly enriched levels.

In this sample, this clonotype turned up a few times. Antigen specificity is unknown. The CDR3 contains 18 residues. The V and J ends lost 3 bases and 2 bases, in that order; junction bases with no gene match: 12. Each CDR3 protein is one row after TCRdb ran MiXCR on the 5' RACE reads. This repertoire shows approximately 130,000 distinct CDR3 sequences, over 9.5% found once; its top ten account for approximately 4%. The TCR originated in a female donor with ankylosing spondylitis or in good health (not recorded which). Sequencing was carried out using blood, either unsorted or a sorted T cell fraction (not recorded which). The V call is TRBV12-3 or TRBV12-4, the J call TRBJ2-5, with 10 positions matching TRBD2. The CDR3 spells CASSLLDPGLAFQETQYF. CDR3 DNA sequence: TGTGCCAGCAGTTTGCTTGACCCGGGACTAGCGTTTCAAGAGACCCAGTACTTC.